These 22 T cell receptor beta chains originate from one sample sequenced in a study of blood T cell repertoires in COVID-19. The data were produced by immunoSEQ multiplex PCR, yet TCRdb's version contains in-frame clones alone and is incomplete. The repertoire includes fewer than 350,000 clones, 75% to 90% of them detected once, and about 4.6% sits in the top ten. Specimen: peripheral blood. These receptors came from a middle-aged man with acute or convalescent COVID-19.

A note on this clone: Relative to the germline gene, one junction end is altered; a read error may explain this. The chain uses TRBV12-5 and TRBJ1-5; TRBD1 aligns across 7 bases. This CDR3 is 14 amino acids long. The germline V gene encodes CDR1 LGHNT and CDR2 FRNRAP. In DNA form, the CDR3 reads TGTGCTAGTGGATTGGGACAGCCGGAGCAGCCCCAGCATTTT. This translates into CASGLGQPEQPQHF.

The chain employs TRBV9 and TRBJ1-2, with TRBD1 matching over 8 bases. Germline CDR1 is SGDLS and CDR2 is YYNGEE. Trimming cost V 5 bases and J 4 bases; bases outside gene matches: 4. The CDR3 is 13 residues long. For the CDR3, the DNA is TGTGCCAGCAGACAGGGGGGAAGCTATGGCTACACCTTC. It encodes CASRQGGSYGYTF.

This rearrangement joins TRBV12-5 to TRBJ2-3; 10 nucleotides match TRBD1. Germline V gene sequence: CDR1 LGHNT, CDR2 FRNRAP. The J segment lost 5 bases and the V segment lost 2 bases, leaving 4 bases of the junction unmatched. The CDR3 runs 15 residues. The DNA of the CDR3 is TGTGCTAGTGGTTTGCCCCGGACAGGGGGAGATACGCAGTATTTT. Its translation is CASGLPRTGGDTQYF. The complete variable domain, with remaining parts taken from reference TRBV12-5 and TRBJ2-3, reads DARVTQTPRHKVTEMGQEVTMRCQPILGHNTVFWYRQTMMQGLELLAYFRNRAPLDDSGMPKDRFSAEMPDATLATLKIQPSEPRDSAVYFCASGLPRTGGDTQYFGPGTRLTVL.

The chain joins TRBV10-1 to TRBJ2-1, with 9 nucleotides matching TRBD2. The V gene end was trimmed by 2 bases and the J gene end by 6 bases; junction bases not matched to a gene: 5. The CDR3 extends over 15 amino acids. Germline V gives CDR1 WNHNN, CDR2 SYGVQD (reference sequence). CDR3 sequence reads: CASSEASGDINEQFF. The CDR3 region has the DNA TGCGCCAGCAGTGAGGCTAGCGGGGACATCAATGAGCAGTTCTTC.

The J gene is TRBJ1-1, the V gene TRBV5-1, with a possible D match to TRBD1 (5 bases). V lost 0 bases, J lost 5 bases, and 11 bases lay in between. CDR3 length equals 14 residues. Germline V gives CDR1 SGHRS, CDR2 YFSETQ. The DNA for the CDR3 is TGCGCCAGCAGCTTGGTGGGGAAGGGGACTGAAGCTTTCTTT. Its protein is CASSLVGKGTEAFF.

The CDR3 reads CASSSPTGAYEQYF. For the CDR3, the DNA is TGTGCCAGCAGCTCCCCTACAGGAGCCTACGAGCAGTACTTC. The chain uses TRBV7-2 and TRBJ2-7, with a weak D call TRBD1 (5 bases). V lost 4 bases to trimming and J lost 2 bases, with 12 bases between them. There are 14 residues in the CDR3. Germline V gives CDR1 SGHTA, CDR2 FQGNSA.

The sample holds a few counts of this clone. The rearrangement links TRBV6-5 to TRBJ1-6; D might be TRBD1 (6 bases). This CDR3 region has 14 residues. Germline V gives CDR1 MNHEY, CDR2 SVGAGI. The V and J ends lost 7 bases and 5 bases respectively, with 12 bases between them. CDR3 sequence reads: CASNREGNNSPLHF. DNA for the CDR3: TGTGCCAGCAACAGGGAGGGGAATAATTCACCCCTCCACTTT.

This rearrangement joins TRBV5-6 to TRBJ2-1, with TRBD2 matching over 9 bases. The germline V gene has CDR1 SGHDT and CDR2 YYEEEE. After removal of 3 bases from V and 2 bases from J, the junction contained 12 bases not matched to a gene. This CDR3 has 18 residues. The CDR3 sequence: CASSSLGGGAKAYNEQFF. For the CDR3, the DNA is TGTGCCAGCAGCTCCTTAGGCGGGGGGGCTAAAGCCTACAATGAGCAGTTCTTC.

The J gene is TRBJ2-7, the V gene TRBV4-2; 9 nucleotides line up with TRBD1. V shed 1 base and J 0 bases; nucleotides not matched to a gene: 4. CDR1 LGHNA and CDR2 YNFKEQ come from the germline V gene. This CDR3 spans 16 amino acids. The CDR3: CASSQGGTGSSYEQYF. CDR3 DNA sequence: TGTGCCAGCAGCCAAGGGGGGACAGGGAGCTCCTACGAGCAGTACTTC.

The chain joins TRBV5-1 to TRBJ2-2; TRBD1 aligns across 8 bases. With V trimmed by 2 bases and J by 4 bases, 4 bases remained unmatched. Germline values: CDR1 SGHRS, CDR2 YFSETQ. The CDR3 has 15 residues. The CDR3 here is CASSFRQGATGELFF. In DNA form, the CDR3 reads TGCGCCAGCAGCTTCAGGCAGGGGGCCACCGGGGAGCTGTTTTTT.

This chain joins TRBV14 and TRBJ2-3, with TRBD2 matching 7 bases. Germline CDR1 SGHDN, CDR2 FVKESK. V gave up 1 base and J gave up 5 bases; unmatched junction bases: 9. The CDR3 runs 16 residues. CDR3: CASSQGEGALGDTQYF. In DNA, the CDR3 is TGTGCCAGCAGCCAAGGGGAGGGAGCCTTGGGAGATACGCAGTATTTT.

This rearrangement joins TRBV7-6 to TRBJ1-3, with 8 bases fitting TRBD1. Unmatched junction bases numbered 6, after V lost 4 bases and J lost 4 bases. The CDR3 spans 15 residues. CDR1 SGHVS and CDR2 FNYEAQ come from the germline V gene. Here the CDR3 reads CASSSGQGRGNTIYF. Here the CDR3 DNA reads TGTGCCAGCAGCTCCGGACAGGGACGCGGAAACACCATATATTTT.

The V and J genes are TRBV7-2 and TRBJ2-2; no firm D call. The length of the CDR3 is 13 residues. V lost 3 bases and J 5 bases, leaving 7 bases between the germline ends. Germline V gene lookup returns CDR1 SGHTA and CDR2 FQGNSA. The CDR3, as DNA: TGTGCCAGCAGCTTCTTCGAGACCGGGGAGCTGTTTTTT. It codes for CASSFFETGELFF.

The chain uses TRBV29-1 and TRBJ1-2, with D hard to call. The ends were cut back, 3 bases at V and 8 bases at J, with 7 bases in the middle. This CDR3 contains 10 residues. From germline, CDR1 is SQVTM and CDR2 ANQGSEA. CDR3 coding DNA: TGCAGCGTTGATGGGAGGGGCTACACCTTC. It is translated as CSVDGRGYTF.

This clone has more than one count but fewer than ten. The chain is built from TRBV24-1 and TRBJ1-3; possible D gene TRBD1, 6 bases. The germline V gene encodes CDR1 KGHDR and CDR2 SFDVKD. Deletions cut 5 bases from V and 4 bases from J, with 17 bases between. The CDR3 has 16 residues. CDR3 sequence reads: CATSAPPGERGNTIYF. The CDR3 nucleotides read TGTGCCACCAGTGCCCCCCCAGGGGAGAGGGGAAACACCATATATTTT.

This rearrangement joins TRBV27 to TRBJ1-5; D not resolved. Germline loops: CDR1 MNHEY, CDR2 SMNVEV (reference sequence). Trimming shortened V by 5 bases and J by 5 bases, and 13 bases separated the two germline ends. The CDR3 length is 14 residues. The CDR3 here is CASSQTWYDQPQHF. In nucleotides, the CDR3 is TGTGCCAGCAGTCAAACATGGTACGATCAGCCCCAGCATTTT.

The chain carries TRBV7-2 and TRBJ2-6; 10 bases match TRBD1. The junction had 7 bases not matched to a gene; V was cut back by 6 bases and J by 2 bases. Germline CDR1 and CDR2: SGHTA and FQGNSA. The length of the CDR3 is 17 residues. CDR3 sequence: CASSSTGGRTGANVLTF. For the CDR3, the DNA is TGTGCCAGCAGTTCGACAGGGGGCAGAACTGGGGCCAACGTCCTGACTTTC.

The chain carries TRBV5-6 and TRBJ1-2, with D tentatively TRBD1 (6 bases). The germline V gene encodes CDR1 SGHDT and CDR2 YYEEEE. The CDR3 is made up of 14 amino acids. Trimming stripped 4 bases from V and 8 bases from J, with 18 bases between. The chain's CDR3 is CASSPGRGGKGYTF. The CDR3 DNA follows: TGTGCCAGCAGCCCCGGGCGGGGGGGCAAAGGCTACACCTTC.

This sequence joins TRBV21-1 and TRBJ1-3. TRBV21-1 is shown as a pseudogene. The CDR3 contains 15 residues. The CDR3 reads CASSTTRRSGNTIYF. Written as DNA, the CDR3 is TGTGCCAGCAGCACCACTAGGCGGTCTGGAAACACCATATATTTT.

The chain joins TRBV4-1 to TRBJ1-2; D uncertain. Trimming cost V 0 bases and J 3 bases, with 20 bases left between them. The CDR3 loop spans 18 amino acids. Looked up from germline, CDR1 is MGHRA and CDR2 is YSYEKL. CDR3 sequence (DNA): TGCGCCAGCAGCCAAGAATTTATCATCCAGGTCGGCGACTATGGCTACACCTTC. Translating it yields CASSQEFIIQVGDYGYTF.

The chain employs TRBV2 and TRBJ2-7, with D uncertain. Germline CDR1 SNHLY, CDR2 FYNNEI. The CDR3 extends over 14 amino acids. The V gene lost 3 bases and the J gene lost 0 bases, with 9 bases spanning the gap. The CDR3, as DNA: TGTGCCAGCAGTGAGGTGGGCAGCTCCTACGAGCAGTACTTC. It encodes CASSEVGSSYEQYF.

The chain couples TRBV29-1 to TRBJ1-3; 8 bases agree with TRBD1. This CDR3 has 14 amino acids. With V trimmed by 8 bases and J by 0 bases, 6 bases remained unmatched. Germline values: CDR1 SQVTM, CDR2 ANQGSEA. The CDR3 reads CSPRQGSSGNTIYF. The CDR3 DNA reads TGCAGCCCACGACAGGGGAGCTCTGGAAACACCATATATTTT.